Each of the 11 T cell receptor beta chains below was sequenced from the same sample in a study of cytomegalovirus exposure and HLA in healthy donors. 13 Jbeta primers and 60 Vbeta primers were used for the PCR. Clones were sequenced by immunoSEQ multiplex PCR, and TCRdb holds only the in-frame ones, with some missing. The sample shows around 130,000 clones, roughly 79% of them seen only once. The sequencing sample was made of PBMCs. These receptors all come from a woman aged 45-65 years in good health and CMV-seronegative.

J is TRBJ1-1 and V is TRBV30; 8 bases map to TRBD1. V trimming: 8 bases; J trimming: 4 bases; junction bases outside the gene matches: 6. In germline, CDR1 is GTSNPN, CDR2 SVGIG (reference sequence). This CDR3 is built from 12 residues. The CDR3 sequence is CARRGLGTEAFF. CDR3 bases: TGTGCCCGCAGGGGGCTCGGCACTGAAGCTTTCTTT.

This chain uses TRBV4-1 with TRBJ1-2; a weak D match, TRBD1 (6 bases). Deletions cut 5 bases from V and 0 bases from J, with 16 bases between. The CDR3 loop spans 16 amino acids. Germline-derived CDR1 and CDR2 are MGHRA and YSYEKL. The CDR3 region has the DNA TGCGCCAGCAGCAATTACAGGGTAGGGGCTAACTATGGCTACACCTTC. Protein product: CASSNYRVGANYGYTF.

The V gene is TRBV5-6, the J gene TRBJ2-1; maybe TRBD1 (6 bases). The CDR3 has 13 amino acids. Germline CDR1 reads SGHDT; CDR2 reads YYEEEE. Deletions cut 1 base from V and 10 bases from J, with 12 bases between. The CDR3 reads CASSLNRVKEQFF. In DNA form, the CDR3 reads TGTGCCAGCAGCTTGAACAGGGTAAAAGAGCAGTTCTTC.

Here the CDR3 reads CASRRDSHTEAFF. In DNA form, the CDR3 reads TGTGCCAGTAGAAGGGACAGCCACACTGAAGCTTTCTTT. The V gene is TRBV19, the J gene TRBJ1-1; TRBD1 aligns across 7 bases. Trimming took 6 bases from V and 3 from J; bases not matched to a gene: 4. The CDR3 has 13 residues. The germline V gene encodes CDR1 LNHDA and CDR2 SQIVND (reference sequence).

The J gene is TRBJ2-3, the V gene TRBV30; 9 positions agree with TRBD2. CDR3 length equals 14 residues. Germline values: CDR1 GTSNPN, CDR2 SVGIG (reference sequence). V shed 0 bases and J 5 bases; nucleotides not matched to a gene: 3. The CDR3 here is CAWSVQAGGDTQYF. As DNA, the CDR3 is TGTGCCTGGAGTGTACAAGCGGGAGGAGATACGCAGTATTTT.

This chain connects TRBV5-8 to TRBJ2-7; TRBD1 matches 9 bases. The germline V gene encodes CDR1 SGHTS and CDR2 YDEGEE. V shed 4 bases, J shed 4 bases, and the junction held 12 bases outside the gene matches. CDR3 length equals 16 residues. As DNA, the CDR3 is TGTGCCAGCAGCCTCCTCCCTACAGGGGGCGGTTACGAGCAGTACTTC. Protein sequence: CASSLLPTGGGYEQYF.

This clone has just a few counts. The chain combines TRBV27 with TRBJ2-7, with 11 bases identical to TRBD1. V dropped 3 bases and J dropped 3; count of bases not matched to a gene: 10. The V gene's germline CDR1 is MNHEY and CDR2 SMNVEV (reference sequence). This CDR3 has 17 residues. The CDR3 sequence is CASSLNSGQGANYEQYF. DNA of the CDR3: TGTGCCAGCAGTTTGAACTCAGGACAGGGGGCGAACTACGAGCAGTACTTC.

CDR3 amino acids: CASSVATGTSNQETQYF. The CDR3 DNA reads TGTGCCAGCAGCGTAGCTACCGGGACTAGCAATCAAGAGACCCAGTACTTC. The rearrangement uses TRBV9 and TRBJ2-5; TRBD2 aligns across 9 bases. The CDR3 loop spans 17 amino acids. Germline V gene lookup returns CDR1 SGDLS and CDR2 YYNGEE. V gave up 0 bases and J gave up 2 bases; unmatched junction bases: 8. Based on the CDR3 plus reference TRBV9 and TRBJ2-5, the full variable domain is DSGVTQTPKHLITATGQRVTLRCSPRSGDLSVYWYQQSLDQGLQFLIQYYNGEERAKGNILERFSAQQFPDLHSELNLSSLELGDSALYFCASSVATGTSNQETQYFGPGTRLLVL.

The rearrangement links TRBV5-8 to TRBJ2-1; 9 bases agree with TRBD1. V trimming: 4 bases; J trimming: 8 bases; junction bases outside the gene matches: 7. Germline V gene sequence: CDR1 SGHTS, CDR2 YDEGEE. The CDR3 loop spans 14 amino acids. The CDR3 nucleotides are TGTGCCAGCAGCCACGGACAGGGGAGGGATGAGCAGTTCTTC. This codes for CASSHGQGRDEQFF. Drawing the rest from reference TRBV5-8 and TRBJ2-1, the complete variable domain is EAGVTQSPTHLIKTRGQQATLRCSPISGHTSVYWYQQALGLGLQFLLWYDEGEERNRGNFPPRFSGRQFPNYSSELNVNALELEDSALYLCASSHGQGRDEQFFGPGTRLTVL.

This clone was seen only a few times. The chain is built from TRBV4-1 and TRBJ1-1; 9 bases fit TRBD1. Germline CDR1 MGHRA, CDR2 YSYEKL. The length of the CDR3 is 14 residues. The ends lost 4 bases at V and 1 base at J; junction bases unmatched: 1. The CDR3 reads CASSPGQGNTEAFF. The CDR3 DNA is TGCGCCAGCAGCCCGGGACAGGGGAACACTGAAGCTTTCTTT.

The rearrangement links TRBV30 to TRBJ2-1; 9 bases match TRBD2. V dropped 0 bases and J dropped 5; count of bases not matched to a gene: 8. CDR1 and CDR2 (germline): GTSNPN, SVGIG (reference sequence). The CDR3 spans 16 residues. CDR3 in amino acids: CAWSVGLASGNNEQFF. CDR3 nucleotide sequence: TGTGCCTGGAGTGTAGGGTTGGCTAGCGGGAACAATGAGCAGTTCTTC.